The 18 T cell receptor beta chains below were found in one sample sequenced in a study of shared clonotypes between healthy human individuals. Naive-designated CD8 cells lacked CD45RO, were positively enriched for CCR7, and omitted terminally differentiated effector memory CD45RA+ cells. Sequencing was performed with immunoSEQ multiplex PCR; in TCRdb, only in-frame clones are kept and a portion is missing. The table records roughly 2,000,000 clones, over 85% of them present only once. Material for sequencing was naive CD8+ T cells from PBMCs. Receptor source: a man between 18 and 29 years old in good health. Some clones in this sample may be carry-over from other donors' samples.

V and J are TRBV2 and TRBJ2-3; 7 nucleotides agree with TRBD1. Germline lookup yields CDR1 SNHLY and CDR2 FYNNEI. J was trimmed by 2 bases and V by 6 bases; bases with no gene match: 14. The CDR3 extends over 17 amino acids. The CDR3 coding sequence is TGTGCCAGCAGGGGACGACAGGGTAGTCGGGTCACAGATACGCAGTATTTT. Translation: CASRGRQGSRVTDTQYF.

The chain has TRBV15 and TRBJ2-2; D perhaps matches TRBD2 (10 bases). V was clipped by 5 bases and J by 1 base, with 29 bases between them. Per germline, CDR1 LNHNV and CDR2 YYDKDF (reference sequence). The CDR3 totals 21 residues. The CDR3: CATSPSTGTGRTSGNTGELFF. The DNA of the CDR3 is TGTGCCACCAGCCCCTCCACCGGGACAGGGAGGACTAGCGGGAACACCGGGGAGCTGTTTTTT.

The DNA of the CDR3 is TGTGCCAGCAGCTCCCGGTCATACTACGAGCAGTACTTC. It translates to CASSSRSYYEQYF. This chain connects TRBV7-9 to TRBJ2-7, with unresolved D. Trimming took 4 bases from V and 3 from J, leaving 10 bases between them. CDR3 length equals 13 residues. The germline V gene has CDR1 SEHNR and CDR2 FQNEAQ (reference sequence). Filled out from reference TRBV7-9 and TRBJ2-7, the complete variable domain reads DTGVSQNPRHKITKRGQNVTFRCDPISEHNRLYWYRQTLGQGPEFLTYFQNEAQLEKSRLLSDRFSAERPKGSFSTLEIQRTEQGDSAMYLCASSSRSYYEQYFGPGTRLTVT.

This rearrangement joins TRBV10-1 to TRBJ2-1, with 7 bases that match TRBD2. This CDR3 is built from 17 residues. Germline CDR1 reads WNHNN; CDR2 reads SYGVQD (reference sequence). With 5 bases clipped from V and 2 bases from J, the junction kept 12 bases outside the gene matches. The chain's CDR3 is CASSPSAPGTTYNEQFF. The CDR3 coding sequence is TGCGCCAGCAGTCCATCAGCCCCCGGGACTACCTACAATGAGCAGTTCTTC.

This chain uses TRBV30 with TRBJ1-3; D is uncertain. Per the germline V gene, CDR1 is GTSNPN and CDR2 is SVGIG (reference sequence). Trimming removed 0 bases at V and 4 bases at J, with 19 bases between. The CDR3 loop spans 17 amino acids. The CDR3 coding sequence is TGTGCCTGGAGTGTAGGATCTCTACCGCGAGGGGGAAACACCATATATTTT. Protein sequence: CAWSVGSLPRGGNTIYF.

This rearrangement joins TRBV27 to TRBJ2-6, with D uncertain. Trimming left V 8 bases short and J 0 bases short, with 11 bases between. CDR3 size: 15 residues. Germline values: CDR1 MNHEY, CDR2 SMNVEV (reference sequence). This CDR3 is CASHGWTSGANVLTF. CDR3 DNA: TGTGCCAGCCATGGGTGGACCTCTGGGGCCAACGTCCTGACTTTC.

This rearrangement joins TRBV7-2 to TRBJ2-7; 10 positions match TRBD2. Per the germline V gene, CDR1 is SGHTA and CDR2 is FQGNSA. CDR3 size: 17 residues. J gave up 2 bases and V 4 bases, and 11 bases lay outside the gene matches. DNA for the CDR3: TGTGCCAGCAGCTCTCCTAGCGGGAGAGTGGCAGCCTACGAGCAGTACTTC. Encoded protein: CASSSPSGRVAAYEQYF.

This chain links TRBV30 with TRBJ1-4; D unclear. Germline assignment: CDR1 GTSNPN and CDR2 SVGIG (reference sequence). The CDR3 is 13 amino acids. V was pared by 3 bases and J by 7 bases, with 12 bases between. The CDR3 sequence is CAWSRGRGEKLFF. In DNA, the CDR3 is TGTGCCTGGAGCCGGGGAAGAGGTGAAAAACTGTTTTTT.

The chain links TRBV10-1 to TRBJ2-7, with TRBD1 identical over 8 bases. The V gene's germline CDR1 is WNHNN and CDR2 SYGVQD (reference sequence). V was pared by 1 base and J by 0 bases, with 5 bases of the junction left unmatched. The CDR3 length is 16 residues. As DNA, the CDR3 is TGCGCCAGCAGTGAGTGCCTGGACAGGGTCTCCTACGAGCAGTACTTC. It yields the protein CASSECLDRVSYEQYF.

The chain employs TRBV29-1 and TRBJ2-7; no reliable D call. The germline V gene has CDR1 SQVTM and CDR2 ANQGSEA. The ends were cut back, 1 base at V and 2 bases at J, with 9 bases in the middle. The length of the CDR3 is 13 residues. CDR3 sequence: CSVEVGITYEQYF. DNA of the CDR3: TGCAGCGTTGAAGTTGGGATAACCTACGAGCAGTACTTC.

CDR3 DNA: TGTGCCAGCAGCGTCTGGGACAGGACCGAAGAGCAGTACTTC. It is translated as CASSVWDRTEEQYF. The rearrangement links TRBV9 to TRBJ2-7, with 8 nucleotides matching TRBD1. This CDR3 comprises 14 residues. Germline CDR1 is SGDLS and CDR2 is YYNGEE. The trim removed 2 bases at V and 7 bases at J, leaving 8 bases unmatched.

The sample holds a few counts of this clone. The rearrangement uses TRBV28 and TRBJ2-6; the match to TRBD1 covers 8 bases. The CDR3 is 19 residues long. Germline assignment: CDR1 MDHEN and CDR2 SYDVKM. The trim removed 3 bases at V and 1 base at J, leaving 11 bases unmatched. CDR3 in DNA: TGTGCCAGCAGTTTGCACAGGGGGTTTTCTTCTTCTGGGGCCAACGTCCTGACTTTC. Protein product: CASSLHRGFSSSGANVLTF.

This clone was seen once. This chain links TRBV10-1 with TRBJ1-1, with no clear D. Germline V gives CDR1 WNHNN, CDR2 SYGVQD (reference sequence). The CDR3 consists of 16 residues. V was cut by 0 bases and J by 5 bases, with 16 bases left in between. CDR3 bases: TGCGCCAGCAGTGAGTCCGGGATTTCGGGGAAAACTGAAGCTTTCTTT. It yields the protein CASSESGISGKTEAFF.

The genes are TRBV9 and TRBJ1-2; D might be TRBD1 (6 bases). This CDR3 region has 13 residues. The V end was cut by 6 bases, the J end by 5 bases, with 14 bases between. Germline assignment: CDR1 SGDLS and CDR2 YYNGEE. In DNA form, the CDR3 reads TGTGCCAGCATGGGACATGGGGGGTATGGCTACACCTTC. Its protein product is CASMGHGGYGYTF.

This clone was recorded only once. One end of the junction is discordant with germline, which a read error may explain. This chain links TRBV11-2 with TRBJ2-1, with D uncertain. This CDR3 is built from 15 residues. The germline gives CDR1 SGHAT, CDR2 FQNNGV. The CDR3: CASSARSASSNEQFF. The CDR3 nucleotides read TGTGCCAGCAGCGCCCGCAGCGCTTCCTCCAATGAGCAGTTCTTC.

This chain connects TRBV7-8 to TRBJ2-4, with TRBD2 matching 7 bases. The germline V gene encodes CDR1 SGHVS and CDR2 FQNEAQ. V was pared by 5 bases and J by 6 bases, with 7 bases of the junction left unmatched. The CDR3 spans 14 residues. For the CDR3, the DNA is TGTGCCAGCAGCGGTCGGGACTACCCAAACATTCAGTACTTC. This gives the protein CASSGRDYPNIQYF.

This clone was counted once. The same CDR3 is also encoded by other DNA sequences in this sample. The rearrangement links TRBV7-9 to TRBJ1-2; D perhaps matches TRBD1 (5 bases). Germline CDR1 SEHNR, CDR2 FQNEAQ (reference sequence). This CDR3 is 14 amino acids long. V lost 1 base and J lost 4, with 10 bases in between. The CDR3 loop is CASSLVGTAYGYTF. DNA for the CDR3: TGTGCCAGCAGCTTAGTAGGGACGGCCTATGGCTACACCTTC.

The chain carries TRBV5-1 and TRBJ2-1; 12 positions agree with TRBD2. Germline assignment: CDR1 SGHRS and CDR2 YFSETQ. V shed 1 base and J 9 bases; nucleotides not matched to a gene: 5. This CDR3 comprises 15 residues. For the CDR3, the DNA is TGCGCCAGCAGCTTGAGGACTAGCGGGACGGGTGAGCAGTTCTTC. Protein: CASSLRTSGTGEQFF.